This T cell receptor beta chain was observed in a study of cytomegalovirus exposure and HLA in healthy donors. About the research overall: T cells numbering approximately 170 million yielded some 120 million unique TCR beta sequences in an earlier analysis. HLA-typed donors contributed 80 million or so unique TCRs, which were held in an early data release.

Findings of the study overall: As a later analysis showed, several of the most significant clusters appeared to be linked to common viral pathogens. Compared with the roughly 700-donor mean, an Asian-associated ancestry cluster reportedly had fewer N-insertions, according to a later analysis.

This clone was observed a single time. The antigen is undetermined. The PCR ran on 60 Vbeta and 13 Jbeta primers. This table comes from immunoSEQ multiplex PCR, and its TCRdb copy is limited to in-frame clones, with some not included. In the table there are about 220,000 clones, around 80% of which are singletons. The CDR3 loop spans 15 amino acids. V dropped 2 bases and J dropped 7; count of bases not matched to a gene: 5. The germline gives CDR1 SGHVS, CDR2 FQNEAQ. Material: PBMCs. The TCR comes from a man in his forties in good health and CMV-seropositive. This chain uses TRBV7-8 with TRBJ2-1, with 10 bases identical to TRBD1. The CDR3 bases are TGTGCCAGCAGCTTAAGGACAGGGGGTAGGAATGAGCAGTTCTTC. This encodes CASSLRTGGRNEQFF.